The clone carrying this T cell receptor beta chain was seen once. Treatment in this sample: preoperative locoregional IRX-2 cytokine immunotherapy. This phase Ib study tested locoregional IRX-2 cytokine immunotherapy given before surgery. This sample stems from a study of preoperative IRX-2 immunotherapy in early breast cancer. Profiling relied on immunoSEQ multiplex PCR, and the TCRdb table lists in-frame clones only, not all of them. Of approximately 28,000 clones in the sample, approximately 72% were seen once. Specimen: lymph node tissue, collected after IRX-2 immunotherapy. This clonotype was obtained from a human donor with breast cancer.

CDR3 region: CASSQDLLLADGTGELFF. CDR3 DNA sequence: TGCGCCAGCAGCCAAGATCTGCTACTAGCGGACGGGACCGGGGAGCTGTTTTTT. The rearrangement joins TRBV23-1 to TRBJ2-2; 8 positions agree with TRBD2. TRBV23-1 belongs to the ORF category, with a function that is uncertain. CDR3 size: 18 residues. The trim removed 6 bases at V and 5 bases at J, leaving 17 bases unmatched.